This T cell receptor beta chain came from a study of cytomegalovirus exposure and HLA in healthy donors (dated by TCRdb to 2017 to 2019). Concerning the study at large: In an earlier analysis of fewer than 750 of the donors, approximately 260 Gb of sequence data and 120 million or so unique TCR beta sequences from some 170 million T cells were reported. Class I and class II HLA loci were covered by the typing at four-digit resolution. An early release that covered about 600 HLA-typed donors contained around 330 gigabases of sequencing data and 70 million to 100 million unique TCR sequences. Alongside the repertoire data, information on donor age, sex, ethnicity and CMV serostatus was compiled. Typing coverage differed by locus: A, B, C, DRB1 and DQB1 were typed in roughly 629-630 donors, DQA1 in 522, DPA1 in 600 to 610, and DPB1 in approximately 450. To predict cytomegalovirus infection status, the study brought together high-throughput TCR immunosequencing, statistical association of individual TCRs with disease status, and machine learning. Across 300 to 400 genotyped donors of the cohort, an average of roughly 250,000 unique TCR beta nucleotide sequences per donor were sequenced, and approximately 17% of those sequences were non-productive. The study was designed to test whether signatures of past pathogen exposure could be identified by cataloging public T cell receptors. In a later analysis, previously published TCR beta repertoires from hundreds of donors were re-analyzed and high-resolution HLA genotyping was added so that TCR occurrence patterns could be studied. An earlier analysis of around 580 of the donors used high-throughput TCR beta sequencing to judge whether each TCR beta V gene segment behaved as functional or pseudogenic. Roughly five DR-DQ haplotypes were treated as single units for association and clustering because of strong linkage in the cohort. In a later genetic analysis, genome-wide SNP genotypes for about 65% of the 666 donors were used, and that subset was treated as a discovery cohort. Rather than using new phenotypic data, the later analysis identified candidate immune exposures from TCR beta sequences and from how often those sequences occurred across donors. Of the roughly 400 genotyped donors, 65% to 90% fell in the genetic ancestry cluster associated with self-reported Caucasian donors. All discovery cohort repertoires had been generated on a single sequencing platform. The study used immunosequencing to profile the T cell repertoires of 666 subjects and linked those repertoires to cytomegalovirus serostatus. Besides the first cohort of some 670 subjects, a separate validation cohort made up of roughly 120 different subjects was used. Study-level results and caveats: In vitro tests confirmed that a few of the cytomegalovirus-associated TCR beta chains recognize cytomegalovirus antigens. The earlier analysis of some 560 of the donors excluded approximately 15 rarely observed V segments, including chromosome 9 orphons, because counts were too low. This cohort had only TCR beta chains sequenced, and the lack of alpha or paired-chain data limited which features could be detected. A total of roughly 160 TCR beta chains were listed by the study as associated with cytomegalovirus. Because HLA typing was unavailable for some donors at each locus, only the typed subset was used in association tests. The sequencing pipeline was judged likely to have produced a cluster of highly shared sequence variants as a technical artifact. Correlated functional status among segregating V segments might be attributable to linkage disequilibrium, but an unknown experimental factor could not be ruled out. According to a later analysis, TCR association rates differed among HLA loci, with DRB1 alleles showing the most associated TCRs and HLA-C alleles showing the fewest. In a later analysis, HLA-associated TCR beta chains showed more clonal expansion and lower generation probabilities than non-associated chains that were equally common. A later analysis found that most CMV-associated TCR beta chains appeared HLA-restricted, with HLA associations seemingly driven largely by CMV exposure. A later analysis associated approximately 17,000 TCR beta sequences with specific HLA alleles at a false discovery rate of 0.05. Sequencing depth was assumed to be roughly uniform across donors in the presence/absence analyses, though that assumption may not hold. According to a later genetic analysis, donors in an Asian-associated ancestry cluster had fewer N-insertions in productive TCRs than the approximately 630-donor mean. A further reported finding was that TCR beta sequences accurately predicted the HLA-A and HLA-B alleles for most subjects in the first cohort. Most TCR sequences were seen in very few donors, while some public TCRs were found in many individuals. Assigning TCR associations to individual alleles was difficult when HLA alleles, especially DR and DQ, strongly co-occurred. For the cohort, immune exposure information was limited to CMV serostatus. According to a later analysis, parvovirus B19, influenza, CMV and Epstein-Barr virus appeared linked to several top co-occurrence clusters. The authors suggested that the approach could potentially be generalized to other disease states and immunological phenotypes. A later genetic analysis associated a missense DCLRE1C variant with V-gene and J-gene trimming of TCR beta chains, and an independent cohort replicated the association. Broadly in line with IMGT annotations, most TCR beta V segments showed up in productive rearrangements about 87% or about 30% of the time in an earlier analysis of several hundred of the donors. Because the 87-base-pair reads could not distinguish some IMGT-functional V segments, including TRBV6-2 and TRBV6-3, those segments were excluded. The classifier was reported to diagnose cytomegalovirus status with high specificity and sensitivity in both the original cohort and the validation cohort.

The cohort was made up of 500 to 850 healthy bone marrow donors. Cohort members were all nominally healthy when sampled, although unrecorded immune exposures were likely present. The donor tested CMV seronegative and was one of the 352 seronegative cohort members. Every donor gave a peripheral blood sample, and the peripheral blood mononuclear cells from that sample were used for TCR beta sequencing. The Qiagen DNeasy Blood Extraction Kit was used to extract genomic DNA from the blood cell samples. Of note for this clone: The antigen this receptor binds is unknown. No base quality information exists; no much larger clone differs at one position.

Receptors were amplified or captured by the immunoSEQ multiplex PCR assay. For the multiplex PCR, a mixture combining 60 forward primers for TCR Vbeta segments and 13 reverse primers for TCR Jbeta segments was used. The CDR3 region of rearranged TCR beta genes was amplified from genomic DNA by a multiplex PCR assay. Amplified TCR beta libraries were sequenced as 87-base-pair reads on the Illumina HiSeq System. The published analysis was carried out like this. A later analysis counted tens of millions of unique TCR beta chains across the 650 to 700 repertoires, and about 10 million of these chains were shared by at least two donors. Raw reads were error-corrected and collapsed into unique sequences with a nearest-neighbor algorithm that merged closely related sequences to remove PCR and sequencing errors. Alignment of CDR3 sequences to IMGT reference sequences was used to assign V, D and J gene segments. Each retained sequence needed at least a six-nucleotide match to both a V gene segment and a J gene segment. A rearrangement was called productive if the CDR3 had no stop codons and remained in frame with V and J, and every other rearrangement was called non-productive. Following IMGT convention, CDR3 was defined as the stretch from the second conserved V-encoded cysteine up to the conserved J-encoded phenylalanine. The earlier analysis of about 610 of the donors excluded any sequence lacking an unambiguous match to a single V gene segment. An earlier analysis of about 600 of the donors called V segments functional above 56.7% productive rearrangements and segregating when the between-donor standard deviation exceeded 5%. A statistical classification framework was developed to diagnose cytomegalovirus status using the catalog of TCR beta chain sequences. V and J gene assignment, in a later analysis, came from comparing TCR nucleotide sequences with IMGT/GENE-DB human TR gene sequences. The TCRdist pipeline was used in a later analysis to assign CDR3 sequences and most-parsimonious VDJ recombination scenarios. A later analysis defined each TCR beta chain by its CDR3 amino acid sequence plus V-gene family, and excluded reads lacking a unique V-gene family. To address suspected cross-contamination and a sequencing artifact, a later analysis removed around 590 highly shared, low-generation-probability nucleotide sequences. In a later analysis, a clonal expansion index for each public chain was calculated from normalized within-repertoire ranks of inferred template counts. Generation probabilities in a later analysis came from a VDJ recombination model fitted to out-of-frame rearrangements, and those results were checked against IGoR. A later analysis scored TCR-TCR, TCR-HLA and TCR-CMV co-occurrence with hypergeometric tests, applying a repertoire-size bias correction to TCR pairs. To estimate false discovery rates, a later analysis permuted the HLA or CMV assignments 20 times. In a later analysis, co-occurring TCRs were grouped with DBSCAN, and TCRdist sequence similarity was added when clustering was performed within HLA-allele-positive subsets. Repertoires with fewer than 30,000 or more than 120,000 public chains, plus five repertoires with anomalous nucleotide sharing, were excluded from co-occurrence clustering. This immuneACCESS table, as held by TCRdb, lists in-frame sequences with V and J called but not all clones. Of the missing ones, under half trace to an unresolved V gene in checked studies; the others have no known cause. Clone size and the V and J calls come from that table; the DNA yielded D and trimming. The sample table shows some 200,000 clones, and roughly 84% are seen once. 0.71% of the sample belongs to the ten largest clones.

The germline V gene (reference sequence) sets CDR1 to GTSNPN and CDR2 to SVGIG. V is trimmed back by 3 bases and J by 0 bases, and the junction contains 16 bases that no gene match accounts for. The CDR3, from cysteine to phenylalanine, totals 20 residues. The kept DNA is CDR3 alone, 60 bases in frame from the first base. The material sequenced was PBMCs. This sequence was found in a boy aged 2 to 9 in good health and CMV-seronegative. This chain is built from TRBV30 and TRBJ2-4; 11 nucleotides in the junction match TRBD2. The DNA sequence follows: TGTGCCTGGAGCCATAGAATCGGGACTAGCGGTCAGAAAGCCAAAAACATTCAGTACTTC. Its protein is CAWSHRIGTSGQKAKNIQYF.